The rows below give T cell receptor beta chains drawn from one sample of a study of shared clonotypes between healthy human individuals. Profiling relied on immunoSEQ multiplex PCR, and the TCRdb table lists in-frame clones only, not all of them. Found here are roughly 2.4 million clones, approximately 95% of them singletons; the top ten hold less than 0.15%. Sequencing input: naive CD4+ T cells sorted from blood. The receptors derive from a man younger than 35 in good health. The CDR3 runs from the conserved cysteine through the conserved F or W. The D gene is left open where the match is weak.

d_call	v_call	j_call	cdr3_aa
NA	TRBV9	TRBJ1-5	CASSVDGGNNQPQHF
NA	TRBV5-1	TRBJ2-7	CASSVGTQTYEQYF
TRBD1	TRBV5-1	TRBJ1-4	CASSLGTGSNEKLFF
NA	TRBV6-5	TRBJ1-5	CASRDNRESNQPQHF
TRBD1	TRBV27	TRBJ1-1	CASSFRDRRTGEAFF
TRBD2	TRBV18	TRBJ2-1	CASSPLGGGAGNEQFF
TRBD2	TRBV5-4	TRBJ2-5	CASSLGLADKETQYF
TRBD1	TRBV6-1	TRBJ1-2	CASSLQGARGYTF
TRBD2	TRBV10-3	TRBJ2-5	CAISGGGGETQYF
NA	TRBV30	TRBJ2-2	CTWRGQFGPTGELFF
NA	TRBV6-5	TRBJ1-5	CASRPGTNQPQHF
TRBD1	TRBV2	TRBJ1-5	CASSEARQGEDQPQHF
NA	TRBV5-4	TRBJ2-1	CASSLGRQANEQFF
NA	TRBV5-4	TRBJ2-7	CAREKVSYEQYF
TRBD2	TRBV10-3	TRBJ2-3	CAISTSGGTDTQYF
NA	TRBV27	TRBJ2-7	CASSLRQGGQQYF
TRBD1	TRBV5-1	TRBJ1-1	CASSFDLTGTGPRDTEAFF
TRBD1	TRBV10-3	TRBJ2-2	CAISAIQGTAGELFF
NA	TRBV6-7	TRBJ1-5	CASSYRGPQHF
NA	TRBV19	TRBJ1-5	CASSIGLAVNQPQHF
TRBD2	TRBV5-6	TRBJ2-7	CASSQGLAGGVRAYEQYF
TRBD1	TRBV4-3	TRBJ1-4	CASSQDLGTGHEKLFF
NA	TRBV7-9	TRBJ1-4	CASSLASRTNEKLFF
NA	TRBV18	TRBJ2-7	CASSNGLSYEQYF
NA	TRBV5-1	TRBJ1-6	CASSLDRQNNSPLHF
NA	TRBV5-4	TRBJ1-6	CASSYRAGDNSPLHF
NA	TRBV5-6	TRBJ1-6	CASSLGQVINSPLHF
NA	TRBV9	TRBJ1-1	CASSGERTKMNTEAFF
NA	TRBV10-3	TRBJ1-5	CAISLRPDNQPQHF
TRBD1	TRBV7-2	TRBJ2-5	CASSLGDRGRQETQYF
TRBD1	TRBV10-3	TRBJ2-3	CAIRMTGGGTDTQYF
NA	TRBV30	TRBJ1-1	CAWSVGGDTEAFF
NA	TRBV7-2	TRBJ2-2	CASSLVWNTGELFF
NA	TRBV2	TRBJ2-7	CASRVGTDQFYEQYF
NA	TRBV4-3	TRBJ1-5	CASSQDLSNSNQPQHF
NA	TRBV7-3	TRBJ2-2	CASSLTVPGGGELFF
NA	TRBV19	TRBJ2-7	CASSWVMGARAYEQYF
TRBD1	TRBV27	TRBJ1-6	CASSPRGPYNSPLHF
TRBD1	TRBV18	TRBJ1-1	CASSPDTGVAFF
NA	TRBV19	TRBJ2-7	CASSIAGGLEYEQYF
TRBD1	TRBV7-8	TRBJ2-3	CASSLGQGSTDTQYF
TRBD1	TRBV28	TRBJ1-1	CASSFPGQGVTEAFF
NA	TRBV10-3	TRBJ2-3	CAISGWTDSTDTQYF
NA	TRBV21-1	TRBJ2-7	CASSKGGGEYEQYF
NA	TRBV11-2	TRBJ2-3	CASSLLDTQYF
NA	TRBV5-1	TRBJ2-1	CASSLAGAYNEQFF
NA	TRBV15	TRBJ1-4	CATSRAGRTATNEKLFF
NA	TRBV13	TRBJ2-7	CASSLARAYEQYF
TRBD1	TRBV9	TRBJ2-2	CASSAGTGYTGELFF
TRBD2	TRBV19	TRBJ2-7	CASSISLTSGYYEQYF
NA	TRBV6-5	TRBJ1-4	CASKARFNEKLFF
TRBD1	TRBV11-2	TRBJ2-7	CASTTGTVSYEQYF
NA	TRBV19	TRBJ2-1	CASSIEGGNNEQFF